What follows is one TCR beta chain and its context. Its cognate antigen has yet to be identified. Per-base qualities were not stored, and no clone one base away is much larger. Relative to germline, V is missing 5 bases and J is missing 9 bases, with 5 bases of the junction outside any gene match. CDR1 SNHLY and CDR2 FYNNEI are derived from the germline V gene. Spanning cysteine to phenylalanine, the CDR3 consists of 15 amino acids. The sequence is cut down to CDR3 DNA, 45 bases in frame from base 1. This specimen comes from a study of blood T cell repertoires in COVID-19 (TCRdb year 2020). As for the study more broadly: Samples covering the acute and convalescent phases of COVID-19 were provided by collaborators in the United States, Italy and Spain. The material from the prospective study consisted of cDNA or gDNA derived from T cells, B-cell-depleted T cells, or PBMCs. The dataset comprised deeply sampled blood TCRbeta repertoires from subjects exposed to, actively infected with, or recovered from COVID-19. The repertoires were made available in a free public database intended to serve as a resource for research on the immune response to SARS-CoV-2. The samples were drawn from two sources: the first 160 participants of the ongoing ImmuneRACE study, and 1,200 or so subjects contributed by 6 global collaborators. A de-identified subject ID, COVID-19 status, age in years and sex were almost always included in the sample metadata. Where available, HLA class I and class II types were taken from metadata supplied by the sample provider and were not determined by assay-based typing. Points the paper makes about the study in general: Clinical and demographic metadata were provided uncurated, with the amount varying by source and participant.

The collaborating institutions used their own protocols to collect whole blood in K2EDTA tubes. For TCRbeta analysis, collaborators shipped samples in one of three forms: frozen whole blood, isolated PBMCs, or DNA extracted from either of those sample types. The immunoSEQ Assay, a bias-controlled multiplex PCR, was used to amplify TCRbeta CDR3 regions from genomic DNA. The study's processing was this. Nucleated cell counts per sample were estimated from amplification of reference gene primers within the assay. To quantify the absolute abundance of each unique TCRbeta CDR3 rearrangement, sequence reads were collapsed and filtered. Productive Simpson clonality was computed per sample as the square root of Simpson's diversity index over productive rearrangements. TCRdb carries this immuneACCESS record with in-frame sequences only. Its versions omit some clonotypes, under half of them owing to an unresolved V gene in the studies checked, with the rest unexplained. The V and J calls and clone size come from that table; D and trimming were worked out from the DNA. This sample has roughly 150,000 clones in its table, and 70% to 90% of those were observed once. The top ten constitute around 3.2% of the sample.

This TCR was recovered from a man in his fifties or sixties with acute or convalescent COVID-19. Sequenced: peripheral blood. The chain is assembled from TRBV2 and TRBJ2-1; 15 bases in the middle match TRBD2. DNA sequence: TGTGCCAGCAGTTTGGGACTAGCGGGAGGCACTGAGCAGTTCTTC. Translated, it gives CASSLGLAGGTEQFF.